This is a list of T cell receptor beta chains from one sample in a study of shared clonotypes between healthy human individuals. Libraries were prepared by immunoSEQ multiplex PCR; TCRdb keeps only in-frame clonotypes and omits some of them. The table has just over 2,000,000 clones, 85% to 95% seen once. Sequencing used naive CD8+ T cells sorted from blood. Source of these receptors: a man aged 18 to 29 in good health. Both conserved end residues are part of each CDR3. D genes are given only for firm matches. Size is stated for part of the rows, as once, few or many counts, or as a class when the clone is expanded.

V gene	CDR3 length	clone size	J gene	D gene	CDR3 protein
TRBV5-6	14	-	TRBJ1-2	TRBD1	CASSTGTAIYGYTF
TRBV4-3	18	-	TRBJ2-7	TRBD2	CASSQELTSGLLPYEQYF
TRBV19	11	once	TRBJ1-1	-	CASSIGHEAFF
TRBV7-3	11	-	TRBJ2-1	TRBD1	CASSQGAEQFF
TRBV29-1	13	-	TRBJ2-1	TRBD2	CSVVWGGGNEQFF
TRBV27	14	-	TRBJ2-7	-	CASSYGTSSYEQYF
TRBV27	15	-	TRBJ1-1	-	CASCERAPMGTEAFF
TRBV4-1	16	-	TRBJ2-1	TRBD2	CASSQEIGLDYNEQFF
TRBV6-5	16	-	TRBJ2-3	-	CASSYLTFGEGDTQYF
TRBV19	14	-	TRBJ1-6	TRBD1	CASSPGTDNSPLHF
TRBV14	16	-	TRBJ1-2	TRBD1	CASSDYDRGLIYGYTF
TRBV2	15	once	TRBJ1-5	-	CASSGLGYSNQPQHF
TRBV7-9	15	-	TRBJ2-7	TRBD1	CASSFHGQGSYEQYF
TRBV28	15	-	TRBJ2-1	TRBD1	CASSITGGVDNEQFF
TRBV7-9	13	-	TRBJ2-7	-	CASSLADHYEQYF
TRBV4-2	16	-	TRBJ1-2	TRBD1	CASSQDTAGGTDGYTF
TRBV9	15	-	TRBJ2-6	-	CASSVGGSGANVLTF
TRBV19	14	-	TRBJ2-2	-	CASSIAGVAGELFF
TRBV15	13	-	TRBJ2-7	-	CATSFGSGYEQYF
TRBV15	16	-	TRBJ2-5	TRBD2	CATSREGIAGDETQYF
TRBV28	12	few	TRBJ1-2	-	CASSSEGWGYTF
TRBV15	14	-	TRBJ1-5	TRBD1	CATSTTGGGQPQHF
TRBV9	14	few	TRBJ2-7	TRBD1	CASSVGGQGYEQYF
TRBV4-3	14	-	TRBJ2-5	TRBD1	CASSPRQGQETQYF
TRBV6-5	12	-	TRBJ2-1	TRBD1	CASGTGDNEQFF